This passage covers 29 T cell receptor beta chains from one sample sequenced in a study of T cells in Graves' hyperthyroidism and ophthalmopathy. The source material, RNA transcripts, was used to amplify TCR beta CDR3 regions. A first-round RT-PCR of the TCR CDR3 used the HTBI primer set. TCRdb re-called the multiplex PCR reads with MiXCR, one entry per CDR3 protein. The sample lists hundreds of thousands of distinct CDR3 sequences, 38% occurring once. The sequenced material came from blood. The receptors come from a man between 18 and 35 years old with Graves' hyperthyroidism.

CDR3 region: CASSMGGIQPQHF. In nucleotides, the CDR3 is TGCGCCAGCAGCATGGGGGGTATACAGCCCCAGCATTTT. The chain uses TRBV5-1 and TRBJ1-5; D might be TRBD1 (5 bases). CDR3 size: 13 residues. V dropped 4 bases and J dropped 7 bases, with 12 bases sitting between them. Germline values: CDR1 SGHRS, CDR2 YFSETQ.

The chain is built from TRBV5-1 and TRBJ1-6, with no clear D. CDR1 is SGHRS, CDR2 YFSETQ, per germline. The germline V and J ends were trimmed by 2 bases and 7 bases, with 10 bases remaining between them. The CDR3 spans 14 residues. CDR3 sequence: CASSLGRPNSPLHF. CDR3 nucleotide sequence: TGCGCCAGCAGCTTAGGGAGACCAAATTCACCCCTCCACTTT.

Of note for this clonotype: Since no conserved phenylalanine or tryptophan closes the CDR3, a read error is the likely cause. The genes are TRBV12-3 or TRBV12-4 and TRBJ1-6; D uncertain. Trimming shortened V by 1 base and J by 4 bases, and 5 bases separated the two germline ends. The CDR3 runs 14 residues. CDR3 sequence reads: CASSLVGYNSPLHL. Written as DNA, the CDR3 is TGTGCCAGCAGTTTAGTGGGTTATAATTCACCCCTCCACCTT.

There are many counts of this clonotype. The rearrangement joins TRBV12-3 or TRBV12-4 to TRBJ1-5; D remains ambiguous. The V end lost 7 bases, the J end lost 7 bases, and 11 bases lay between the germline ends. This CDR3 is built from 12 residues. The CDR3 here is CASTLLGQPQHF. The DNA of the CDR3 is TGTGCCAGCACCCTTTTGGGACAGCCCCAGCATTTT.

This clonotype was counted many times. The chain links TRBV12-3 or TRBV12-4 to TRBJ1-1; unclear D gene. Trimming left V 0 bases short and J 11 bases short, with 7 bases between. This CDR3 is 11 amino acids long. CDR3 coding DNA: TGTGCCAGCAGTTTAGCGTCCGGGGCTTTCTTT. Encoded protein: CASSLASGAFF.

This clonotype occurred once. The chain carries TRBV28 and TRBJ2-6; 8 positions agree with TRBD2. The germline gives CDR1 MDHEN, CDR2 SYDVKM. J gave up 15 bases and V 3 bases, and 10 bases lay outside the gene matches. CDR3 size: 14 residues. This CDR3 is CASSFTGGSAGLTF. The CDR3 nucleotides are TGTGCCAGCAGTTTTACGGGAGGGTCAGCGGGCCTGACTTTC.

The V and J genes are TRBV23-1 and TRBJ2-7; a weak D match, TRBD1 (5 bases). TRBV23-1 is an open reading frame whose function is uncertain. Trimming left V 6 bases short and J 7 bases short, with 19 bases between. This CDR3 has 14 amino acids. CDR3 DNA: TGCGCCAGCAGGGACCTAAAGGGGTTGGGGGAGCAGTACTTC. Translation: CASRDLKGLGEQYF.

This chain joins TRBV5-1 and TRBJ1-3; unclear D gene. The germline CDR1 and CDR2 sequences are SGHRS and YFSETQ. The CDR3 length is 16 residues. The V end was cut by 0 bases, the J end by 2 bases, with 12 bases between. CDR3 loop: CASSLAQRATGNTIYF. CDR3 in DNA: TGCGCCAGCAGCTTGGCCCAGCGGGCAACTGGAAACACCATATATTTT. Variable domain in full (rest from reference TRBV5-1 and TRBJ1-3): KAGVTQTPRYLIKTRGQQVTLSCSPISGHRSVSWYQQTPGQGLQFLFEYFSETQRNKGNFPGRFSGRQFSNSRSEMNVSTLELGDSALYLCASSLAQRATGNTIYFGEGSWLTVV.

The rearrangement uses TRBV7-2 and TRBJ2-5; the match to TRBD2 covers 14 bases. The CDR3 sequence is 17 residues long. The germline CDR1 and CDR2 sequences are SGHTA and FQGNSA. V lost 4 bases and J lost 5; bases outside the gene matches: 9. The CDR3 DNA is TGTGCCAGCAGCTGGGGGGGACTAGCGGGAGAGTGGGAGACCCAGTACTTC. Protein sequence: CASSWGGLAGEWETQYF. Full variable domain (rest looked up from reference TRBV7-2 and TRBJ2-5): GAGVSQSPSNKVTEKGKDVELRCDPISGHTALYWYRQSLGQGLEFLIYFQGNSAPDKSGLPSDRFSAERTGGSVSTLTIQRTQQEDSAVYLCASSWGGLAGEWETQYFGPGTRLLVL.

The chain recombines TRBV29-1 with TRBJ2-5; 12 positions agree with TRBD1. The germline V gene has CDR1 SQVTM and CDR2 ANQGSEA. The CDR3 has 15 residues. This CDR3 is CSFLARDRGRETQYF. DNA for the CDR3: TGCAGTTTCCTTGCCCGGGACAGGGGGCGAGAGACCCAGTACTTC.

The chain recombines TRBV9 with TRBJ2-7; 7 positions agree with TRBD2. The V segment lost 6 bases and the J segment 7 bases; nucleotides outside the gene matches: 22. CDR1 and CDR2 from the germline V gene are SGDLS and YYNGEE. The CDR3 length is 17 residues. Here the CDR3 reads CASTRRPGGSNTGEQYF. CDR3 nucleotides: TGTGCCAGCACCAGAAGGCCGGGAGGCTCAAACACCGGGGAGCAGTACTTC. The whole variable domain, remainder taken from reference TRBV9 and TRBJ2-7, is DSGVTQTPKHLITATGQRVTLRCSPRSGDLSVYWYQQSLDQGLQFLIQYYNGEERAKGNILERFSAQQFPDLHSELNLSSLELGDSALYFCASTRRPGGSNTGEQYFGPGTRLTVT.

This clonotype was seen many times. This CDR3 is CASSEGGGGYEQYF. CDR3 nucleotide sequence: TGTGCCAGCAGTGAAGGCGGGGGCGGCTACGAGCAGTACTTC. V and J are TRBV2 and TRBJ2-7; TRBD2 might be the D (7 bases). This CDR3 comprises 14 residues. The germline CDR1 and CDR2 sequences are SNHLY and FYNNEI. Between the trimmed V and J ends, which lost 1 base and 3 bases, there was a span of 10 bases.

This clonotype was picked up many times. The chain employs TRBV2 and TRBJ2-5, with 7 nucleotides matching TRBD1. With V trimmed by 6 bases and J by 2 bases, 3 bases remained unmatched. This CDR3 region has 13 residues. Germline V gene sequence: CDR1 SNHLY, CDR2 FYNNEI. CDR3: CASSGDSQETQYF. The CDR3 DNA follows: TGTGCCAGCAGCGGGGACAGTCAAGAGACCCAGTACTTC.

In this sample, this clonotype turned up many times. The rearrangement joins TRBV7-6 to TRBJ2-7; D gene unclear. Germline assignment: CDR1 SGHVS and CDR2 FNYEAQ. The germline V and J ends were trimmed by 0 bases and 6 bases, with 9 bases remaining between them. The CDR3 has 13 residues. The CDR3: CASSLAIRGEQYF. The CDR3 region has the DNA TGTGCCAGCAGCTTAGCGATTCGAGGCGAGCAGTACTTC.

The V and J genes are TRBV9 and TRBJ2-2; TRBD2 aligns across 8 bases. The J segment lost 0 bases and the V segment lost 4 bases, leaving 5 bases of the junction unmatched. From germline, CDR1 is SGDLS and CDR2 YYNGEE. This CDR3 is 16 amino acids long. This CDR3 is CASSPISGTNTGELFF. The CDR3 region has the DNA TGTGCCAGCAGCCCGATTAGCGGGACGAACACCGGGGAGCTGTTTTTT.

The rearrangement uses TRBV7-4 and TRBJ2-2; 10 nucleotides match TRBD2. Trimming at V came to 5 bases and at J to 2 bases, leaving 5 bases not matched to a gene. Germline CDR1 reads SGHVT; CDR2 reads SQSDAQ. This CDR3 has 16 residues. The DNA of the CDR3 is TGTGCCAGCAGCAAACCTAGCGGGAGTAACACCGGGGAGCTGTTTTTT. It translates to CASSKPSGSNTGELFF.

This chain connects TRBV20-1 to TRBJ1-5; D ambiguous. Trimming cost V 1 base and J 7 bases, with 8 bases left between them. This CDR3 region has 12 residues. CDR1 DFQATT and CDR2 SNEGSKA come from the germline V gene (reference sequence). The CDR3 loop is CSARVPGQPQHF. Here the CDR3 DNA reads TGCAGTGCTAGAGTACCAGGCCAGCCCCAGCATTTT.

In this sample, this clonotype turned up a few times. The V and J genes are TRBV7-3 and TRBJ2-7; D assignment may be TRBD1 or TRBD2 (5 bases each). There are 15 residues in the CDR3. From germline, CDR1 is SGHTA and CDR2 FQGTGA. V was shortened by 3 bases and J by 2 bases, with 14 bases between the two germline ends. The CDR3 sequence: CASSFNLGTTYEQYF. The CDR3 coding sequence is TGTGCCAGCAGCTTTAATCTGGGGACCACCTACGAGCAGTACTTC.

Points on this clonotype: With a much larger clone just one base away, this may be a read error. This chain joins TRBV20-1 and TRBJ2-7, with no clear D. The ends were cut back, 0 bases at V and 3 bases at J, with 3 bases in the middle. Germline V gene data show CDR1 as DFQATT and CDR2 as SNEGSKA (reference sequence). The CDR3 covers 11 residues. CDR3 loop: CSARDLYEQYF. Written as DNA, the CDR3 is TGCAGTGCTAGAGATCTCTACGAGCAGTACTTC.

The rearrangement links TRBV14 to TRBJ2-7, with D unclear. CDR1 and CDR2 (germline): SGHDN, FVKESK. V lost 5 bases, J lost 2 bases, and 13 bases lay in between. The CDR3 is 14 amino acids. The CDR3 spells CASSNKPFTYEQYF. The CDR3 nucleotides are TGTGCCAGCAGCAATAAACCCTTTACCTACGAGCAGTACTTC.

Concerning this clonotype: Mismatch with germline at one junction end may stem from a read error. CDR3 bases: TGTGCCAGCAGCCTTCTTTGGGACGAGCGGTACTTC. Protein: CASSLLWDERYF. V is TRBV7-9 and J is TRBJ2-7, with D tentatively TRBD1 or TRBD2 (5 bases each). This CDR3 is built from 12 residues. Germline CDR1 SEHNR, CDR2 FQNEAQ (reference sequence).

V and J are TRBV7-9 and TRBJ2-6; 10 nucleotides line up with TRBD2. This CDR3 has 18 amino acids. Germline CDR1 is SEHNR and CDR2 is FQNEAQ (reference sequence). The J segment lost 3 bases and the V segment lost 2 bases, leaving 7 bases of the junction unmatched. CDR3 residues: CASSLNLAGVFGANVLTF. CDR3 DNA sequence: TGTGCCAGCAGCTTAAATCTAGCGGGAGTCTTTGGGGCCAACGTCCTGACTTTC.

Many counts were recorded for this clonotype. The chain couples TRBV29-1 to TRBJ1-1; D may be TRBD1 (5 bases). In germline, CDR1 is SQVTM, CDR2 ANQGSEA. Trimming left V 6 bases short and J 0 bases short, with 11 bases between. There are 13 residues in the CDR3. This CDR3 is CSVRDPMNTEAFF. CDR3 coding DNA: TGCAGCGTCCGGGACCCCATGAACACTGAAGCTTTCTTT. The entire variable domain, with the rest obtained from reference TRBV29-1 and TRBJ1-1, is as follows: SAVISQKPSRDICQRGTSLTIQCQVDSQVTMMFWYRQQPGQSLTLIATANQGSEATYESGFVIDKFPISRPNLTFSTLTVSNMSPEDSSIYLCSVRDPMNTEAFFGQGTRLTVV.

This chain uses TRBV6-2 or TRBV6-3 with TRBJ2-7; 14 bases agree with TRBD2. CDR1 is MNHEY, CDR2 SVGEGT, per germline. The CDR3 runs 17 residues. V was clipped by 6 bases and J by 4 bases; unmatched bases: 11. Here the CDR3 DNA reads TGTGCCAGCAGCAAGAGCCCAGGGACTAGCGGGAGTTACGAGCAGTACTTC. It specifies CASSKSPGTSGSYEQYF.

This chain joins TRBV9 and TRBJ2-5; D call uncertain. The end of the DNA aligns better with TRBJ2-1, so the J call may be wrong. This CDR3 has 14 amino acids. The germline V gene has CDR1 SGDLS and CDR2 YYNGEE. The CDR3 is CASSVQGKYNEQFF. The CDR3 DNA follows: TGTGCCAGCAGCGTACAAGGGAAATACAATGAGCAGTTCTTC.

The chain combines TRBV2 with TRBJ1-5; a possible D gene is TRBD1 (5 bases). This CDR3 has 14 amino acids. Germline CDR1 is SNHLY and CDR2 is FYNNEI. Trimming took off 5 bases at V and 6 bases at J, with 14 bases between the two ends. CDR3: CASSKGEGSQPQHF. CDR3 sequence (DNA): TGTGCCAGCAGTAAAGGGGAGGGTAGTCAGCCCCAGCATTTT.

In this sample, this clonotype turned up a few times. The CDR3 here is CASSLDRLREQYF. The CDR3 DNA sequence: TGCGCCAGCAGCTTGGATCGACTGCGCGAGCAGTACTTC. The chain is built from TRBV5-1 and TRBJ2-7; D unclear. The CDR3 sequence is 13 residues long. Trimming left V 0 bases short and J 6 bases short, with 10 bases between. The germline V gene has CDR1 SGHRS and CDR2 YFSETQ.

A remark on this clonotype: At one end the junction does not follow the germline gene, possibly because of a read error. This chain uses TRBV7-2 with TRBJ2-7; 8 nucleotides line up with TRBD1. Germline V gene data show CDR1 as SGHTA and CDR2 as FQGNSA. CDR3 length: 16 amino acids. CDR3 protein: CASSSTTGDDAYEQYF. The CDR3 DNA sequence: TGCGCCAGCAGCTCGACGACAGGGGATGACGCCTACGAGCAGTACTTC.

This clonotype has more than one count but fewer than ten. The chain recombines TRBV2 with TRBJ1-5; 10 positions match TRBD1. Trimming took 6 bases from V and 7 from J; bases not matched to a gene: 9. The germline V gene encodes CDR1 SNHLY and CDR2 FYNNEI. The CDR3 is 15 residues long. DNA of the CDR3: TGTGCCAGCAGCGACAGGGGGCCCCAAGGGCAGCCCCAGCATTTT. Translating it yields CASSDRGPQGQPQHF.